Detailed here is one T cell receptor beta chain. The sample originates from a study of blood T cell repertoires in COVID-19. At the level of the study: COVID-19 samples, acute and convalescent, were from the United States, Italy and Spain. T cells, B-cell-depleted T cells, or PBMCs supplied cDNA or gDNA.

Looked up from germline, CDR1 is MDHEN and CDR2 is SYDVKM. V lost 6 bases to trimming and J lost 6 bases; unmatched junction nucleotides: 9. The CDR3 has 15 residues. In terms of age and location, participants ranged from roughly 18 to 100 years and lived in about two dozen US areas. All recovered Cohort 3 donors got two negative PCRs, got clearance, or saw symptom resolution. The protocol was immunoSEQ multiplex PCR, while the TCRdb copy is restricted to in-frame clones and leaves out a portion. Of 250,000 to 300,000 clones in the sample, about nine tenths were seen once. Sequencing input: PBMCs or T cells enriched from blood (not recorded which). The V gene is TRBV28, the J gene TRBJ2-7; 12 bases fit TRBD1. The source is a woman in her thirties who had recovered from COVID-19. CDR3 protein: CASRIPGQGAGEQYF. CDR3 in DNA: TGTGCCAGCAGAATCCCGGGACAGGGGGCTGGCGAGCAGTACTTC. Supplemented by reference TRBV28 and TRBJ2-7, the full variable domain reads DVKVTQSSRYLVKRTGEKVFLECVQDMDHENMFWYRQDPGLGLRLIYFSYDVKMKEKGDIPEGYSVSREKKERFSLILESASTNQTSMYLCASRIPGQGAGEQYFGPGTRLTVT.